The 14 T cell receptor beta chains below were found in one sample sequenced in a study of radiation and T cells in renal cell carcinoma. Indicated time point: blood 4 weeks post-SBRT, at nephrectomy. As to treatment: 15 Gy SBRT to primary tumor, nephrectomy 4 weeks later. The data were produced by immunoSEQ multiplex PCR, yet TCRdb's version contains in-frame clones alone and is incomplete. Of 140,000 to 150,000 clones listed, less than 90% are singletons. The sample was blood, taken from a patient whose treatment included radiotherapy and nephrectomy. The receptors originated from a woman in her fifties or sixties with renal cell carcinoma.

This chain uses TRBV9 with TRBJ2-4; 8 bases agree with TRBD1. The CDR3 consists of 17 residues. Germline CDR1 reads SGDLS; CDR2 reads YYNGEE. V lost 1 base to trimming and J lost 0 bases; unmatched junction nucleotides: 6. CDR3 in DNA: TGTGCCAGCAGCGTATGCAGGGGGCTAGAAGCCAAAAACATTCAGTACTTC. It is translated as CASSVCRGLEAKNIQYF.

The J gene is TRBJ1-2, the V gene TRBV7-2; no clear D. Looked up from germline, CDR1 is SGHTA and CDR2 is FQGNSA. V was trimmed by 7 bases and J by 8 bases, leaving 14 bases between them. The CDR3 runs 12 residues. The CDR3 DNA sequence: TGTGCCAGCATCAAGGACCGTGGCGGCTACACCTTC. It yields the protein CASIKDRGGYTF.

The table lists this clone with a count of one. J is TRBJ2-7 and V is TRBV11-2, with 11 bases matching TRBD1. Germline values: CDR1 SGHAT, CDR2 FQNNGV. This CDR3 has 16 amino acids. Trimming removed 6 bases from V and 2 bases from J; junction bases left unmatched: 9. CDR3 bases: TGTGCCAGCAGATCCGGGACAGGGGGGCGCACCTACGAGCAGTACTTC. This sequence encodes CASRSGTGGRTYEQYF.

The CDR3 DNA follows: TGTGCCAGCAGCTCGCCGGGACAGTGGGGTCGAGAGACCCAGTACTTC. Amino acids: CASSSPGQWGRETQYF. The chain uses TRBV7-9 and TRBJ2-5; 7 positions agree with TRBD1. The trim removed 4 bases at V and 4 bases at J, leaving 12 bases unmatched. Germline V lookup: CDR1 SEHNR, CDR2 FQNEAQ (reference sequence). CDR3 length equals 16 residues.

A single count supports this clone. The gene calls are TRBV4-2 and TRBJ2-3; 9 positions match TRBD1. The CDR3 extends over 14 amino acids. V lost 5 bases to trimming and J lost 4 bases; unmatched junction nucleotides: 4. CDR1 and CDR2 (germline): LGHNA, YNFKEQ. CDR3: CASSAGQGPDTQYF. CDR3 nucleotides: TGTGCCAGCAGCGCGGGACAGGGCCCAGATACGCAGTATTTT.

J is TRBJ1-1 and V is TRBV9; D may be TRBD1 (5 bases). Germline CDR1 is SGDLS and CDR2 is YYNGEE. The CDR3 extends over 14 amino acids. Trimming cost V 3 bases and J 1 base, with 10 bases left between them. In DNA form, the CDR3 reads TGTGCCAGCAGCGCCAGTACAGGGAACACTGAAGCTTTCTTT. Its protein is CASSASTGNTEAFF.

CDR3 sequence: CASNNWGANQETQYF. DNA of the CDR3: TGTGCCAGCAATAACTGGGGAGCGAACCAAGAGACCCAGTACTTC. V and J are TRBV7-2 and TRBJ2-5, with D perhaps matching TRBD2 (5 bases). V shed 7 bases and J shed 0 bases, with 15 bases lying between them. Germline V gives CDR1 SGHTA, CDR2 FQGNSA. The CDR3 length is 15 residues.

This chain connects TRBV4-1 to TRBJ2-7; TRBD1 might be the D (7 bases). Trimming shortened V by 0 bases and J by 5 bases, and 17 bases separated the two germline ends. The CDR3 covers 16 residues. Looked up from germline, CDR1 is MGHRA and CDR2 is YSYEKL. CDR3 region: CASSQEAGQIRNEQYF. CDR3 bases: TGCGCCAGCAGCCAAGAGGCGGGACAGATTCGTAACGAGCAGTACTTC.

V gene TRBV9 combines with J gene TRBJ2-7; no definite D call. Germline values: CDR1 SGDLS, CDR2 YYNGEE. CDR3 length: 15 amino acids. V dropped 4 bases and J dropped 0 bases, with 14 bases sitting between them. CDR3 coding DNA: TGTGCCAGCAGCCCTCTCGTGATCTCCTCCTACGAGCAGTACTTC. Residues: CASSPLVISSYEQYF.

This clone was seen a few times. The chain employs TRBV6-1 and TRBJ1-5; a possible D gene is TRBD1 (6 bases). This CDR3 has 15 residues. Looked up from germline, CDR1 is MNHNS and CDR2 is SASEGT. Trimming removed 1 base from V and 1 base from J, with 8 bases in between. CDR3 in DNA: TGTGCCAGCAGTGAAGTGGGGGCGAGCAATCAGCCCCAGCATTTT. Its protein product is CASSEVGASNQPQHF.

The genes are TRBV7-2 and TRBJ2-5, with a possible D match to TRBD2 (5 bases). From germline, CDR1 is SGHTA and CDR2 FQGNSA. Trimming removed 5 bases at V and 5 bases at J, with 15 bases between. The CDR3 covers 14 residues. In DNA form, the CDR3 reads TGTGCCAGCAGCCCGAGGACTCAACGGGAGACCCAGTACTTC. Translated, it gives CASSPRTQRETQYF.

The V gene is TRBV6-5, the J gene TRBJ1-5; D gene uncertain. Deletions cut 0 bases from V and 1 base from J, with 7 bases between. The germline V gene encodes CDR1 MNHEY and CDR2 SVGAGI. This CDR3 comprises 15 residues. CDR3 in DNA: TGTGCCAGCAGTTACTCCCACTCCAGCAATCAGCCCCAGCATTTT. Translation gives CASSYSHSSNQPQHF.

The rearrangement uses TRBV28 and TRBJ2-4, with a tentative D call TRBD2 (5 bases). The CDR3 is 13 residues long. Trimming pared 4 bases from V and 9 bases from J, leaving 13 bases between. CDR1 and CDR2 from the germline V gene are MDHEN and SYDVKM. The CDR3 sequence is CASSSDLAGIQYF. The CDR3 nucleotides read TGTGCCAGCAGTTCAGACCTAGCAGGCATTCAGTACTTC.

The V and J genes are TRBV25-1 and TRBJ1-2; 10 positions match TRBD1. Germline CDR1 and CDR2: MGHDK and SYGVNS. The ends lost 7 bases at V and 0 bases at J; junction bases unmatched: 5. The CDR3 extends over 15 amino acids. CDR3 residues: CASTEGQGTNYGYTF. The CDR3 DNA follows: TGTGCCAGCACTGAGGGACAGGGGACTAACTATGGCTACACCTTC.